This T cell receptor beta chain was recorded in a study of T cell responses to AZD1222 COVID-19 vaccine. Produced via immunoSEQ multiplex PCR; TCRdb's table is partial and in-frame only. The repertoire holds fewer than 85,000 clones, 92% seen once, with around 7.1% in the top ten. This TCR was sampled from an adult in good health. The sample was peripheral blood, taken on day 0 of MenACWY control vaccination.

This CDR3 is CSVVSDSGYGYTF. In DNA form, the CDR3 reads TGCAGCGTTGTGAGCGACAGTGGCTATGGCTACACCTTC. The genes are TRBV29-1 and TRBJ1-2, with D possibly TRBD1 on 5 matching bases. V lost 4 bases, J lost 4 bases, and 13 bases lay in between. The CDR3 runs 13 residues. Looked up from germline, CDR1 is SQVTM and CDR2 is ANQGSEA.